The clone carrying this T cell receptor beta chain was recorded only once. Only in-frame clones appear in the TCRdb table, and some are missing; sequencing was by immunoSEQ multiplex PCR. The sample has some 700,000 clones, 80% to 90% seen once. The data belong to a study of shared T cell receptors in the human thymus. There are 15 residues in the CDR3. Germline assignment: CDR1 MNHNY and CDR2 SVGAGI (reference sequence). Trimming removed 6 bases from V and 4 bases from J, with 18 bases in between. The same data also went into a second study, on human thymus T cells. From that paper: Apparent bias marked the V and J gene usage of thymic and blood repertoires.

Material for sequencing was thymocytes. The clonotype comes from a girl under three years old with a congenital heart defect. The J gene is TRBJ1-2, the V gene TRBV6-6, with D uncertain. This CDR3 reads CASSPRGVEVYGYTF. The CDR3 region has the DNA TGTGCCAGCAGCCCCCGTGGGGTGGAGGTCTATGGCTACACCTTC.